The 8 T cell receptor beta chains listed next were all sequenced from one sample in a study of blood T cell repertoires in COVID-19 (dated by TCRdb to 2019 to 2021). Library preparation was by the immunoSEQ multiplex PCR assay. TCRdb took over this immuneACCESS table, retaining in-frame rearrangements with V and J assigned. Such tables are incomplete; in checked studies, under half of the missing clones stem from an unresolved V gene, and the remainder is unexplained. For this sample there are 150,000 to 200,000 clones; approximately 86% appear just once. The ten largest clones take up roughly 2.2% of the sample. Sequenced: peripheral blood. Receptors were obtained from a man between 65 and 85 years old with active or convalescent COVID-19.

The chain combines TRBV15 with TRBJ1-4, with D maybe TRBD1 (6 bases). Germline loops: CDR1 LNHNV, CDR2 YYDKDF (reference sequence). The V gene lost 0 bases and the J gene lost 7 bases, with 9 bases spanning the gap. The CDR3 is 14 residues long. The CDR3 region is CATSRDKGGEKLFF. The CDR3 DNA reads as TGTGCCACCAGCAGAGATAAAGGGGGTGAAAAACTGTTTTTT.

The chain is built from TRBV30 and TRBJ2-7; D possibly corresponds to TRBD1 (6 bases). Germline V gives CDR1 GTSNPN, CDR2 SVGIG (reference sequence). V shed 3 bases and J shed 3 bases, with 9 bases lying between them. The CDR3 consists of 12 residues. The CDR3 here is CAWSGQFYEQYF. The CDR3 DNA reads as TGTGCCTGGAGCGGACAGTTCTACGAGCAGTACTTC.

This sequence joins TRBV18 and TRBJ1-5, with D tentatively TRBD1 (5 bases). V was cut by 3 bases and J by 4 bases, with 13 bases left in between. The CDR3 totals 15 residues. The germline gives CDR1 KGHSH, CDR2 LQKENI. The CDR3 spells CASSPEPGMNQPQHF. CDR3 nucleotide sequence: TGTGCCAGCTCACCCGAACCAGGGATGAATCAGCCCCAGCATTTT.

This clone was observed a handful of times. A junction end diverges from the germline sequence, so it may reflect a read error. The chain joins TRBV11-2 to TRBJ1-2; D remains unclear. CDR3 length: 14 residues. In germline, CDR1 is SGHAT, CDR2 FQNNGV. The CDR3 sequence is CASSLEGGGYGYTF. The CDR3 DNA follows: TGTGCCAGCAGCCTAGAAGGAGGAGGCTATGGCTACACCTTC.

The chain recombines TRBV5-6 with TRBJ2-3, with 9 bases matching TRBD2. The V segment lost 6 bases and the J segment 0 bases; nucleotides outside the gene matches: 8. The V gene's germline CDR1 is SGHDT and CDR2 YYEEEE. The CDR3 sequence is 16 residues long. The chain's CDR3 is CASNEGLASSTDTQYF. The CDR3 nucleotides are TGTGCCAGCAACGAAGGACTAGCGTCTAGCACAGATACGCAGTATTTT.

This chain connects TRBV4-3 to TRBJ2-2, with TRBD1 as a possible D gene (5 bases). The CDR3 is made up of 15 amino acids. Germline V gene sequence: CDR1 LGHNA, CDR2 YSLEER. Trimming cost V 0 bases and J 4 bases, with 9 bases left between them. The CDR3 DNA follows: TGCGCCAGCAGCCAAGATCCCAGGGTCACCGGGGAGCTGTTTTTT. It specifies CASSQDPRVTGELFF.

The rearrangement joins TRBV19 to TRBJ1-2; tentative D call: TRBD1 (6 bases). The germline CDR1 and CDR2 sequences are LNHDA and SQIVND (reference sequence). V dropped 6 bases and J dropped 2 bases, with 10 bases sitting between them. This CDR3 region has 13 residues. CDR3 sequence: CASRAGQNYGYTF. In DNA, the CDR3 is TGTGCCAGTAGAGCAGGACAGAACTATGGCTACACCTTC.

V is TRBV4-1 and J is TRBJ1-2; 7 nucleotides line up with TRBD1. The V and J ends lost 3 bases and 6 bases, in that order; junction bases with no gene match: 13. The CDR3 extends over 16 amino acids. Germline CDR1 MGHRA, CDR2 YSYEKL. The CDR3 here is CASSQMKDRVQDGYTF. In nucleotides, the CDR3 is TGCGCCAGCAGCCAGATGAAAGACAGGGTACAGGATGGCTACACCTTC.